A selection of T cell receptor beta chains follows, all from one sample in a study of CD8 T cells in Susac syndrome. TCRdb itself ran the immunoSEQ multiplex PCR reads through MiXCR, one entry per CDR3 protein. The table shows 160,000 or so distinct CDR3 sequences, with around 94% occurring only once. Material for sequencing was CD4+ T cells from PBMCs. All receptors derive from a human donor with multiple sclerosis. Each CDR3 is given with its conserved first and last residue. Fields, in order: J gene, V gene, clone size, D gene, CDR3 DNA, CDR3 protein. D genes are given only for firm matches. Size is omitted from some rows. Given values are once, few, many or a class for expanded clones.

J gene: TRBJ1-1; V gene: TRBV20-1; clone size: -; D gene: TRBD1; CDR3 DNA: TGCAGTGCTCCCATATTTGGACAGGGGTCCACTGAAGCTTTCTTT; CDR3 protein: CSAPIFGQGSTEAFF
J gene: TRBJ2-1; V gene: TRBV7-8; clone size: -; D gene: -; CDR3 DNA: TGTGCCAGCAGCTTAAGGCTAGACTACAATGAGCAGTTCTTC; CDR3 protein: CASSLRLDYNEQFF
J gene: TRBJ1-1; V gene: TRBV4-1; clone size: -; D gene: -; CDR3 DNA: TGCGCCAGCAGCCAGTCGGGGGTCATGAACACTGAAGCTTTCTTT; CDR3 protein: CASSQSGVMNTEAFF
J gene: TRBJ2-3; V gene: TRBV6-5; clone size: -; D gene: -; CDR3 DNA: TGTGCCAGCAGAGACAGGTTGACAGATACGCAGTATTTT; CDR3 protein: CASRDRLTDTQYF
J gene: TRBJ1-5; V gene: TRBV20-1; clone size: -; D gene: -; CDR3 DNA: TGCAGTGCTACTGGCTCCAATCAGCCCCAGCATTTT; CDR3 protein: CSATGSNQPQHF
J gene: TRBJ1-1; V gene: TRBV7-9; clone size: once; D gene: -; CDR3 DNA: TGTGCCAGCAGCTTTGTCCCAGCAATCACTGAAGCTTTCTTT; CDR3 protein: CASSFVPAITEAFF
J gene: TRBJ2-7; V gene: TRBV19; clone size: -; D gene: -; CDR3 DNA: TGTGCCAGTAGAGCGACGGGGGCGATGGGCCCTACCTACGAGCAGTACTTC; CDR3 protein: CASRATGAMGPTYEQYF
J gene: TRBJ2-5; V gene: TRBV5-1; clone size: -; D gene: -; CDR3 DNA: TGCGCCAGCAGCTTGTCCGTAGGGGGGCAAGAGACCCAGTACTTC; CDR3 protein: CASSLSVGGQETQYF
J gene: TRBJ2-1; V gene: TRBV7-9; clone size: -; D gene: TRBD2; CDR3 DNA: TGTGCCAGCAGCTCTAGCGGGACCTACAATGAGCAGTTCTTC; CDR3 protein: CASSSSGTYNEQFF
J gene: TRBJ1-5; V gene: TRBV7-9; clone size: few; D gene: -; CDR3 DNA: TGTGCCAGCAGCTTAGGGGCCCGTAGCAATCAGCCCCAGCATTTT; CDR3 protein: CASSLGARSNQPQHF
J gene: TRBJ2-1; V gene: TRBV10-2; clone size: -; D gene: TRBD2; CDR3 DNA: TGCGCCAGCAACCTAGCGGGAGGGCCGGGCAATGAGCAGTTCTTC; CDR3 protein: CASNLAGGPGNEQFF
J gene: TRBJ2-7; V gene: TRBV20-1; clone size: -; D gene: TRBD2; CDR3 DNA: TGCAGTGCTACCCCGGGACTAGCGGGAAACGAGCAGTACTTC; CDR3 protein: CSATPGLAGNEQYF
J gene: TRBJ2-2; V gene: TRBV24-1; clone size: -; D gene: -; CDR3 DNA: TGTGCCACCAGTGTGTCCGGGTTTGCCGGGGAGCTGTTTTTT; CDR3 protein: CATSVSGFAGELFF
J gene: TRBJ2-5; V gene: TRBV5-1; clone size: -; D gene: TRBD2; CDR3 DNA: TGCGCCAGCAGCTTGGAGCCTAGCGGGAACCAAGAGACCCAGTACTTC; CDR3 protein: CASSLEPSGNQETQYF
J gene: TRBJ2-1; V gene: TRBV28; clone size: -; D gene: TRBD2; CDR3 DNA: TGTGCCAGCATTGAGCGGGGGTACAATGAGCAGTTCTTC; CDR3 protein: CASIERGYNEQFF
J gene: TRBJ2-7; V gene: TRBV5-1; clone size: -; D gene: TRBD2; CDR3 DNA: TGCGCCAGCAAACGGGAAGGGACTAACAGGCAGCAGTACTTC; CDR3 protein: CASKREGTNRQQYF
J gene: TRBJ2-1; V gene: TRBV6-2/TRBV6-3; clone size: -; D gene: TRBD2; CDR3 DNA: TGTGCCAGCAGTACTAGCGGGAGGGCCGGTAATGAGCAGTTCTTC; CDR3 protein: CASSTSGRAGNEQFF
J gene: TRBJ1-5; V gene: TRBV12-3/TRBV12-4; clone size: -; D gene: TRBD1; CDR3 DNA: TGTGCCAGCAGTATTCGACAGGGGCTGGGGCCCCAGCATTTT; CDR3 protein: CASSIRQGLGPQHF
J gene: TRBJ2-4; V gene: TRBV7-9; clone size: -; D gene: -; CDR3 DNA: TGTGCCAGCAGCTTAGAGGGGGGCGACATTCAGTACTTC; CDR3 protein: CASSLEGGDIQYF
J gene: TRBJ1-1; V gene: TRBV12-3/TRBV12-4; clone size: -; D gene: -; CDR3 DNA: TGTGCCACAACAGGTCAGGCGTGGGACACTGAAGCTTTCTTT; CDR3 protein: CATTGQAWDTEAFF
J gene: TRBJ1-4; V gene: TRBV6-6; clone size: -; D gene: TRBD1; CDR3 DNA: TGTGCCAGCAGTTATCCCCGGACAGGGGGGGATGAAAAACTGTTTTTT; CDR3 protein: CASSYPRTGGDEKLFF
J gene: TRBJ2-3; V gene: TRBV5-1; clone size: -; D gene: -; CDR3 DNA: TGCGCCAGCAGCGGGATGGGGACAGATACGCAGTATTTT; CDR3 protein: CASSGMGTDTQYF
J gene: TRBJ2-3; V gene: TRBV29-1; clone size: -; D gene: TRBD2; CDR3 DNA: TGCAGCGCTAGAATCCAGCGGGACGCGGCAGATACGCAGTATTTT; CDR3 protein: CSARIQRDAADTQYF
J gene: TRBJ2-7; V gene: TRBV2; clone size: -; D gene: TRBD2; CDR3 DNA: TGTGCCAGCAGCCCCGGGACTATCTCCTACGAGCAGTACTTC; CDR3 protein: CASSPGTISYEQYF
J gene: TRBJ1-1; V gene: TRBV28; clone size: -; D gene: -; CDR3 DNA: TGTGCCAGCAGTTTACAGGAATACATGAACACTGAAGCTTTCTTT; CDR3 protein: CASSLQEYMNTEAFF
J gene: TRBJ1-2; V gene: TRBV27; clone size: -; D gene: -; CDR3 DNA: TGTGCCAGCAGGGGTTACACAGAAGGTTGGAGTGGCTACACCTTC; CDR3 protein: CASRGYTEGWSGYTF
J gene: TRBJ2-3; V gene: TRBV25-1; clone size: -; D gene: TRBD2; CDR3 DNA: TGTGCCAGCAGTGAGTGGCGGGGGAGCACAGATACGCAGTATTTT; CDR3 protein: CASSEWRGSTDTQYF
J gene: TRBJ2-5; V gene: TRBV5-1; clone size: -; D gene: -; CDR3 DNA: TGCGCCAGCAGCTTTACCGTCGGGACAGGGAACGGGAGGGCCGTAGAGACCCAGTACTTC; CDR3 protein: CASSFTVGTGNGRAVETQYF
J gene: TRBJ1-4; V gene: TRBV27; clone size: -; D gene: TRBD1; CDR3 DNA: TGTGCCAGCAGTAGACAGGGGGAGGAAGAAAAACTGTTTTTT; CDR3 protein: CASSRQGEEEKLFF
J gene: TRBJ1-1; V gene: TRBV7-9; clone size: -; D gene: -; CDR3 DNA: TGTGCCAGCAGCTTAGGGAGGGCTGAAGCTTTCTTT; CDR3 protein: CASSLGRAEAFF
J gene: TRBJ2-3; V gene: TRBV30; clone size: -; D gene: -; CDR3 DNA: TGTGCCTGGAGTGTACTGGGCCCCACAGATACGCAGTATTTT; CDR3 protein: CAWSVLGPTDTQYF
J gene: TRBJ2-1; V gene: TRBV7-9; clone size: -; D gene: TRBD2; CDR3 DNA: TGTGCCAGCAGCTTAGCCGGGACTAGCGGGAGGACCTATGAGCAGTTCTTC; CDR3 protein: CASSLAGTSGRTYEQFF
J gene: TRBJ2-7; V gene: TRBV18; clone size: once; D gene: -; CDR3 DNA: TGTGCCAGCTCATCGGAGATCCGGACCTACGAGCAGTACTTC; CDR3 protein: CASSSEIRTYEQYF
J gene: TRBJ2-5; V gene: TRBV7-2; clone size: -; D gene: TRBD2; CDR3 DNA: TGTGCCAGCAGCTTAGTTGGAGCGGGAGGAAATCCGAAGACCCAGTACTTC; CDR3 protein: CASSLVGAGGNPKTQYF
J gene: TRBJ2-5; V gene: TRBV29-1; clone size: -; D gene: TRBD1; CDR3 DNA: TGCAGCGCCCCGGACAGGGGGATCCAAGAGACCCAGTACTTC; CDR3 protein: CSAPDRGIQETQYF
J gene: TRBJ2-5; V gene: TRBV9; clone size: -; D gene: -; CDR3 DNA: TGTGCCAGCAGCGGCCTGGGGCAGGGGAAAGCGACCCAGTACTTC; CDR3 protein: CASSGLGQGKATQYF
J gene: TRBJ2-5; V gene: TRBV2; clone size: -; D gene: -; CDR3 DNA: TGTGCCAGCAGCCCGGAGGAAGAGACCCAGTACTTC; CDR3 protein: CASSPEEETQYF
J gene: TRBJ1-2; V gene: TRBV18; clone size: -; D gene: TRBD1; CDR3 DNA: TGTGCCAGCTCACCGGCGGGACAGATCTATGGCTACACCTTC; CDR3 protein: CASSPAGQIYGYTF
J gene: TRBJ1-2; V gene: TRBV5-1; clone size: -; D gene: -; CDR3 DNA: TGCGCCAGCAGCTTGGACATTGTCGGGGACGGTGGCTACACCTTC; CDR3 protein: CASSLDIVGDGGYTF
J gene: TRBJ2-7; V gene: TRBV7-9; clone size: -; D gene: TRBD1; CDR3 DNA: TGTGCCAGCAGCCGGACAGGGGAGGGCGAGCAGTACTTC; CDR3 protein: CASSRTGEGEQYF
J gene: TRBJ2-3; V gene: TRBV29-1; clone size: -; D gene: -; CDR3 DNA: TGCAGCGTTAAGACAAGAGGAAGCACAGATACGCAGTATTTT; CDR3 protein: CSVKTRGSTDTQYF
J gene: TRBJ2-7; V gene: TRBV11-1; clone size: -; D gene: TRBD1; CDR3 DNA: TGTGCCAGCAGCCCCCAGACGACAGGGAACTACGAGCAGTACTTC; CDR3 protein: CASSPQTTGNYEQYF
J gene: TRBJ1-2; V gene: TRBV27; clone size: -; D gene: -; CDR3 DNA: TGTGCCAGCAGTTTATCGTTACCGGGTAACTATGGCTACACCTTC; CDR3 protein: CASSLSLPGNYGYTF
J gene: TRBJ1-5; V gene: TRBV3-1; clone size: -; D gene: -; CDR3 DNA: TGTGCCAGCAGCCAAGATTTGAGGAATCAGCCCCAGCATTTT; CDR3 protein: CASSQDLRNQPQHF
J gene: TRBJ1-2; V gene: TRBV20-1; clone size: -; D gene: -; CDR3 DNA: TGCAGTGCCTCGGTTGAGGCCTCACCAACTAACTATGGCTACACCTTC; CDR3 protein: CSASVEASPTNYGYTF
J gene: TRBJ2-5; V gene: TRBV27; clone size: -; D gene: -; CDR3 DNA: TGTGCCAGCAGTTTTGCGGGAACTATCCAAGAGACCCAGTACTTC; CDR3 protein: CASSFAGTIQETQYF
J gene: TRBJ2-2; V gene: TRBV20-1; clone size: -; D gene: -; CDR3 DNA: TGCAGTGCGAGCGAGAACACCGGGGAGCTGTTTTTT; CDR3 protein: CSASENTGELFF
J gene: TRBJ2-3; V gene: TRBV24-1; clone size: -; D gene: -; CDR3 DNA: TGTGCCACCAGTGATCCGAACAGGGTTGGAGATACGCAGTATTTT; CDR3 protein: CATSDPNRVGDTQYF
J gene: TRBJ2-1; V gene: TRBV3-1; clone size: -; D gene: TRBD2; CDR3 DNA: TGTGCCAGCAGCCACGGGGGGACCCTCAATGAGCAGTTCTTC; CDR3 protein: CASSHGGTLNEQFF
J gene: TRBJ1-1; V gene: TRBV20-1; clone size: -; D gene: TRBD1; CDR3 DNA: TGCAGTGCTAGAGAACAACGGGGACAGGGGGCACGGGAAGCTTTCTTT; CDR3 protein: CSAREQRGQGAREAFF
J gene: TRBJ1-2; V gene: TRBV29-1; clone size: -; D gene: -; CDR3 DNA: TGCAGTGGGGGAGACACCTATGGCTACACCTTC; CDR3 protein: CSGGDTYGYTF